Listed below are T cell receptor beta chains from one sample, sequenced in a study of T cells in localized non-small cell lung cancer. TCRdb's table, derived via immunoSEQ multiplex PCR, lists solely in-frame clones and lacks some. The sample has under 8,000 clones; around 93% are singletons. This specimen consisted of peripheral blood, obtained before any cancer treatment. The receptors derive from a woman aged 40-69 years with stage I lung adenocarcinoma. The CDR3 runs from the conserved cysteine through the conserved F or W. Fields, in order: J gene, V gene, CDR3 protein.

j_call: TRBJ2-1; v_call: TRBV4-2; cdr3_aa: CASSQVGAGGPLNEQFF
j_call: TRBJ2-5; v_call: TRBV6-1; cdr3_aa: CASNPLDRVKTQYF
j_call: TRBJ2-7; v_call: TRBV9; cdr3_aa: CASSVGQGDEQYF
j_call: TRBJ2-7; v_call: TRBV4-1; cdr3_aa: CASSQSRDGNYEQYF
j_call: TRBJ2-5; v_call: TRBV5-1; cdr3_aa: CASSPQPGQQETQYF
j_call: TRBJ2-6; v_call: TRBV7-9; cdr3_aa: CASSLGDSGANVLTF
j_call: TRBJ2-1; v_call: TRBV11-2; cdr3_aa: CASRAAGGPWNEQFF
j_call: TRBJ2-1; v_call: TRBV19; cdr3_aa: CASSIGLGYDEQFF
j_call: TRBJ1-4; v_call: TRBV5-7; cdr3_aa: CASSLAAGQGEEKLFF
j_call: TRBJ2-5; v_call: TRBV5-4; cdr3_aa: CASSLDRAKTSGGQETQYF
j_call: TRBJ2-1; v_call: TRBV5-6; cdr3_aa: CASSPVDRRVGNEQFF
j_call: TRBJ1-6; v_call: TRBV5-1; cdr3_aa: CASTLTGADNSPLHF
j_call: TRBJ1-5; v_call: TRBV27; cdr3_aa: CASSLSLPNNQPQHF
j_call: TRBJ2-1; v_call: TRBV29-1; cdr3_aa: CSVELRGLYNEQFF
j_call: TRBJ2-1; v_call: TRBV10-1; cdr3_aa: CASSDTSGSSYNEQFF
j_call: TRBJ2-3; v_call: TRBV27; cdr3_aa: CASSLYGVGGTDTQYF
j_call: TRBJ2-5; v_call: TRBV2; cdr3_aa: CASSARQGIKETQYF
j_call: TRBJ1-5; v_call: TRBV19; cdr3_aa: CASSIRAGRVDSNQPQHF
j_call: TRBJ2-5; v_call: TRBV4-1; cdr3_aa: CASSPPRGGGAYETQYF
j_call: TRBJ2-7; v_call: TRBV5-1; cdr3_aa: CACTVTTGPTYEQYF
j_call: TRBJ2-5; v_call: TRBV5-8; cdr3_aa: CASSLWSSGVETQYF
j_call: TRBJ2-1; v_call: TRBV5-4; cdr3_aa: CASSLGGGSYNEQFF
j_call: TRBJ1-4; v_call: TRBV30; cdr3_aa: CAWSGQGVFGANEKLFF
j_call: TRBJ1-1; v_call: TRBV27; cdr3_aa: CASSYQGYTEAFF
j_call: TRBJ2-1; v_call: TRBV14; cdr3_aa: CASSQGLVVSAGEQFF
j_call: TRBJ2-1; v_call: TRBV27; cdr3_aa: CASRSKDRGRFPYNEQFF
j_call: TRBJ2-1; v_call: TRBV7-8; cdr3_aa: CASSLVVAGGPEQFF
j_call: TRBJ1-2; v_call: TRBV19; cdr3_aa: CASSRQGADYGYTF
j_call: TRBJ2-3; v_call: TRBV7-2; cdr3_aa: CASSQMASGGSDTQYF
j_call: TRBJ1-4; v_call: TRBV5-1; cdr3_aa: CASSFSTTNEKLFF
j_call: TRBJ2-5; v_call: TRBV15; cdr3_aa: CATSRVQSYTMKETQYF
j_call: TRBJ2-1; v_call: TRBV6-1; cdr3_aa: CASSEGLAGYNEQFF
j_call: TRBJ1-5; v_call: TRBV6-1; cdr3_aa: CASSEAWGNQPQHF
j_call: TRBJ2-1; v_call: TRBV18; cdr3_aa: CASFAGTSGNEQFF
j_call: TRBJ1-1; v_call: TRBV25-1; cdr3_aa: CASSRERLGTEAFF
j_call: TRBJ1-1; v_call: TRBV6-1; cdr3_aa: CASSGGGPAEAFF
j_call: TRBJ2-3; v_call: TRBV5-6; cdr3_aa: CASSLATDTQYF
j_call: TRBJ2-2; v_call: TRBV4-1; cdr3_aa: CASSQASGPNTGELFF